A selection of T cell receptor beta chains follows, all from one sample in a study of T cell responses to AZD1222 COVID-19 vaccine. Measured with immunoSEQ multiplex PCR; TCRdb has only the in-frame clones, and not every one. The sample contains about 120,000 clones, roughly nine tenths of which appear only once. The specimen was peripheral blood, collected 28 days after the second AZD1222 dose. Receptor source: an adult who received the AZD1222 COVID-19 vaccine. The CDR3 runs from the conserved cysteine through the conserved F or W. The order of the fields is J gene, D gene, clone size, V gene, CDR3 DNA, CDR3 protein. A D gene is named only where the DNA matches it firmly. Clone sizes are given selectively: once, few, many, or a class where the clone is expanded.

TRBJ2-2	TRBD1	-	TRBV11-2	TGTGCCAGCCGCTGGACAGGGCCCGGGGAGCTGTTTTTT	CASRWTGPGELFF
TRBJ2-5	-	-	TRBV7-9	TGTGCCAGCAGCCCAGGAGGGGGTTTCGAGACCCAGTACTTC	CASSPGGGFETQYF
TRBJ1-5	-	-	TRBV6-1	TGTGCCAGCAGGGCCGGGGGACATAGCAATCAGCCCCAGCATTTT	CASRAGGHSNQPQHF
TRBJ2-1	-	few	TRBV4-3	TGCGCCAGCAGCCAAGATGCTCGCGTCCGGAATGAGCAGTTCTTC	CASSQDARVRNEQFF
TRBJ1-6	-	once	TRBV2	TGTGCCAGCAGTGCTGGGGGGTTCTATAATTCACCCCTCCACTTT	CASSAGGFYNSPLHF
TRBJ2-1	TRBD2	-	TRBV5-6	TGTGCCAGCAGCCCACAACTAGCGGGGGGATACAATGAGCAGTTCTTC	CASSPQLAGGYNEQFF
TRBJ1-1	-	once	TRBV7-9	TGTGCCAGCGAACACGGCGGTAACACTGAAGCTTTCTTT	CASEHGGNTEAFF
TRBJ2-5	TRBD2	-	TRBV4-1	TGCGCCAGCAGCCAAGATGGGACTAGCGGGGCCTCGGGAGAGACCCAGTACTTC	CASSQDGTSGASGETQYF
TRBJ1-2	-	-	TRBV6-5	TGTGCCAGCAGACGGACAGACGTTTATGGCTACACCTTC	CASRRTDVYGYTF
TRBJ2-7	TRBD1	-	TRBV11-2	TGTGCCAGCAGCTTGTTAGGGACAGGAGCCTACGAGCAGTACTTC	CASSLLGTGAYEQYF
TRBJ1-2	-	once	TRBV19	TGTGCCAGTAGTTCCGGACTTCACTATGGCTACACCTTC	CASSSGLHYGYTF
TRBJ1-2	TRBD1	-	TRBV5-5	TGTGCCAGCAGCATCCGGACAGGGGCGGCCTATGGCTACACCTTC	CASSIRTGAAYGYTF
TRBJ2-5	TRBD2	-	TRBV19	TGTGCCAGTAGGGCGGGGGGCGCCTTGGGGGAGACCCAGTACTTC	CASRAGGALGETQYF
TRBJ1-1	TRBD1	-	TRBV19	TGTGCCAGTAGTCGAGAGGGACAGGGTGTTGCTTTCTTT	CASSREGQGVAFF
TRBJ2-7	-	few	TRBV7-8	TGTGCCAGCAGCTTAGCGGGGTTTGGCGACGAGCAGTACTTC	CASSLAGFGDEQYF
TRBJ1-2	-	once	TRBV28	TGTGCCAGCAGTTTAGTTGGATATGGCTACACCTTC	CASSLVGYGYTF
TRBJ1-2	-	-	TRBV30	TGTGCCTGGAGTGTAGCCAGACATGGCTACACCTTC	CAWSVARHGYTF
TRBJ1-6	-	-	TRBV30	TGTGCCTGGACGCAGGGTGAGAATTCACCCCTCCACTTT	CAWTQGENSPLHF
TRBJ2-2	TRBD1	-	TRBV2	TGTGCCAGCACCGTCATGACAGGGTCCCCCGGGGAGCTGTTTTTT	CASTVMTGSPGELFF
TRBJ1-1	-	-	TRBV6-1	TGTGCCAGCAGTGAGGAACAGGGTTCTGAAGCTTTCTTT	CASSEEQGSEAFF
TRBJ1-6	-	-	TRBV10-3	TGTGCCATCAGTGAGTCTCCGGAAAGGCAATCACCCCTCCACTTT	CAISESPERQSPLHF